This TCR beta chain came from a study of metastatic and nonmetastatic thyroid tumors. Concerning this clone: The antigen is unknown. The junction departs from the called germline gene at one end, perhaps through a read error.

MiXCR was used by TCRdb to re-call the PCR reads. The sample consists of roughly 12,000 clones, about 38% of them appearing once. Germline lookup yields CDR1 MGHRA and CDR2 YSYEKL. This CDR3 is 14 amino acids long. Study-level results: Compared with benign nodules, malignant thyroid tumors were reported to have significantly higher TCR beta diversity in both blood and tumor.

Thyroid surgery was performed in patients who had received no treatment beforehand. The receptor's source is a female donor with papillary thyroid cancer or a benign thyroid nodule (not recorded which). Some clones in this sample may be carry-over from other donors' samples. The chain combines TRBV4-1 with TRBJ1-1; TRBD1 aligns across 7 bases. The sequenced sample was tumor tissue. The CDR3 DNA sequence: TGCGCCAGCAGCATATCACAGGGGTGGACTGAAGCTTTCTTC. Its translation: CASSISQGWTEAFF.